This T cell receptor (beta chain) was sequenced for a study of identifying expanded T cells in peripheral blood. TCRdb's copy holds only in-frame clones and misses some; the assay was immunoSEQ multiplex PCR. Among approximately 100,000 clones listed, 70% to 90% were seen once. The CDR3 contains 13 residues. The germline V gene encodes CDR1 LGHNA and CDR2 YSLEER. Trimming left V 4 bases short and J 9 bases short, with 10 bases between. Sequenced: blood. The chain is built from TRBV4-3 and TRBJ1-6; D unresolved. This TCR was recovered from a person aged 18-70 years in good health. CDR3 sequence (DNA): TGCGCCAGCAGCCGTATGGGGAGTTCACCCCTCCACTTT. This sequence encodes CASSRMGSSPLHF.